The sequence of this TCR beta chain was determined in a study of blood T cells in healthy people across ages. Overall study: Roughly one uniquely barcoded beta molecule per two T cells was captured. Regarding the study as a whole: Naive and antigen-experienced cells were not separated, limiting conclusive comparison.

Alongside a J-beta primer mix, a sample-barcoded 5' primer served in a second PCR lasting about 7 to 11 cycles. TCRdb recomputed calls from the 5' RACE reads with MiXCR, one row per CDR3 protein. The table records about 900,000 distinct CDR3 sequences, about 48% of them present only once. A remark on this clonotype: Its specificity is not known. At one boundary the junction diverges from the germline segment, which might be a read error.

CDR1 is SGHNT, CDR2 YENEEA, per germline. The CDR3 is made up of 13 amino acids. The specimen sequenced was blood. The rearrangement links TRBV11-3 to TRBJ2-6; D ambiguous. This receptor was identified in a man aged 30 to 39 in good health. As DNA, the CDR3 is TGTGCCAGCATCTTAAATGGGGCCAACGTCCTGACTTTC. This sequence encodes CASILNGANVLTF. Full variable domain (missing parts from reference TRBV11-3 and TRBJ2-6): EAGVVQSPRYKIIEKKQPVAFWCNPISGHNTLYWYLQNLGQGPELLIRYENEEAVDDSQLPKDRFSAERLKGVDSTLKIQPAELGDSAVYLCASILNGANVLTFGAGSRLTVL.